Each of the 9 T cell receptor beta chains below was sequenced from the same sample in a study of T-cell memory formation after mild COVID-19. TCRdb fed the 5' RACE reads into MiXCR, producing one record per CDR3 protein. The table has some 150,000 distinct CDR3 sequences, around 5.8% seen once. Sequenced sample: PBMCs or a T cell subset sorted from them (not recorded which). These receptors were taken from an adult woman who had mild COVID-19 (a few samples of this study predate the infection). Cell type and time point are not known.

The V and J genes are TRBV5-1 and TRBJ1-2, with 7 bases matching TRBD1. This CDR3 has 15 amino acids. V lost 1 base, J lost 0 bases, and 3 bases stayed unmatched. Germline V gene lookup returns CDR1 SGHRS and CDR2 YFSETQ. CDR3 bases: TGCGCCAGCAGCTTGACTCAGGGGGCTAACTATGGCTACACCTTC. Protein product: CASSLTQGANYGYTF. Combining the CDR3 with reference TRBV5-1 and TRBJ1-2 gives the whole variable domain KAGVTQTPRYLIKTRGQQVTLSCSPISGHRSVSWYQQTPGQGLQFLFEYFSETQRNKGNFPGRFSGRQFSNSRSEMNVSTLELGDSALYLCASSLTQGANYGYTFGSGTRLTVV.

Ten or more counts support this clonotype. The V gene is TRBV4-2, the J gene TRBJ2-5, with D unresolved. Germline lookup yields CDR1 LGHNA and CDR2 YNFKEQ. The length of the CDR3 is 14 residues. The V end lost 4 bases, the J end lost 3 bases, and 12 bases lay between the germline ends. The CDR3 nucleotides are TGTGCCAGCAGCCTGACCGGGCCCGAAGAGACCCAGTACTTC. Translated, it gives CASSLTGPEETQYF.

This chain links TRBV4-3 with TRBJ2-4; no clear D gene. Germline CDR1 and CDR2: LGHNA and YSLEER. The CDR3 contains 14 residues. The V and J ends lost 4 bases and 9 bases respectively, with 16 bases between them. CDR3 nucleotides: TGCGCCAGCAGCCCCCAGGAGCTGCCGGGCATTCAGTACTTC. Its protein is CASSPQELPGIQYF.

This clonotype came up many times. CDR3 amino acids: CASSLTETGGYEQYF. In nucleotides, the CDR3 is TGCGCCAGCAGCTTGACGGAAACAGGGGGATACGAGCAGTACTTC. The chain recombines TRBV5-1 with TRBJ2-7; TRBD1 aligns across 8 bases. The germline V gene encodes CDR1 SGHRS and CDR2 YFSETQ. The CDR3 has 15 residues. The V segment lost 1 base and the J segment 4 bases; nucleotides outside the gene matches: 7.

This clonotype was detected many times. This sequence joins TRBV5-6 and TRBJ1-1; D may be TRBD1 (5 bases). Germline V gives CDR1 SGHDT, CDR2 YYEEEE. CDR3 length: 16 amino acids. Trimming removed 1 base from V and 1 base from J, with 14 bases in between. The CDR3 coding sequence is TGTGCCAGCAGCTTGCCGCCCGGGGCCTCGAACACTGAAGCTTTCTTT. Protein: CASSLPPGASNTEAFF.

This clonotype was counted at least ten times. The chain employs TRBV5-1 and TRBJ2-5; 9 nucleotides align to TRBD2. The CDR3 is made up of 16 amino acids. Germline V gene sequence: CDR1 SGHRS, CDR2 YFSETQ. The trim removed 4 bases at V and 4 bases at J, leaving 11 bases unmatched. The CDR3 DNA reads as TGCGCCAGCAGCGCTACAGCTAGCGGGATGCGAGAGACCCAGTACTTC. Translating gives CASSATASGMRETQYF. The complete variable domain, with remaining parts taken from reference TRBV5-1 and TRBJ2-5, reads KAGVTQTPRYLIKTRGQQVTLSCSPISGHRSVSWYQQTPGQGLQFLFEYFSETQRNKGNFPGRFSGRQFSNSRSEMNVSTLELGDSALYLCASSATASGMRETQYFGPGTRLLVL.

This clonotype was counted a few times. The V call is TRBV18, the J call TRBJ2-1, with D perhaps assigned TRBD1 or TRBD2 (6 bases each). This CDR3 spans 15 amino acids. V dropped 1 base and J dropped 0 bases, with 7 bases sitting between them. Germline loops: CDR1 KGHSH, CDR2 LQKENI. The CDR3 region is CASSPQGGSYNEQFF. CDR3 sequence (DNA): TGTGCCAGCTCACCACAGGGGGGCTCCTACAATGAGCAGTTCTTC.

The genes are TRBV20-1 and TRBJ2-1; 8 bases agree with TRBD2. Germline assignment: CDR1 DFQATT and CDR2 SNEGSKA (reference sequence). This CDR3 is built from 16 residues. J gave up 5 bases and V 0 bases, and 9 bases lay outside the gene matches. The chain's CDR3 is CSARDRLREVHNEQFF. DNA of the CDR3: TGCAGTGCTAGAGATCGGCTGCGGGAGGTTCACAATGAGCAGTTCTTC.

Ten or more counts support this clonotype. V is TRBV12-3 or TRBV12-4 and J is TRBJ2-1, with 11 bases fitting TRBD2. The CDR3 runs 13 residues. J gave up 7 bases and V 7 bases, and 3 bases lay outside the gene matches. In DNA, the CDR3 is TGTGCCAGCAAGGCTAGCGGGGGGAATGAGCAGTTCTTC. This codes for CASKASGGNEQFF.